The present TCR beta chain was sequenced within a study of T cell changes during pregnancy in multiple sclerosis. Measured with immunoSEQ multiplex PCR; TCRdb has only the in-frame clones, and not every one. Here the sample spans roughly 48,000 clones, 85% to 95% being singletons. J gave up 6 bases and V 6 bases, and 10 bases lay outside the gene matches. CDR3 length equals 14 residues. The germline CDR1 and CDR2 sequences are LNHDA and SQIVND (reference sequence). Here the sequenced sample was CD4+ T cells from peripheral blood mononuclear cells, taken in the second trimester of pregnancy. J is TRBJ2-7 and V is TRBV19; 8 positions match TRBD1. This receptor was identified in a female donor in good health, enrolled as a control in a pregnancy study. CDR3 loop: CASRSGGVRGEQYF. DNA for the CDR3: TGTGCCAGTAGGTCAGGGGGCGTCAGAGGCGAGCAGTACTTC.